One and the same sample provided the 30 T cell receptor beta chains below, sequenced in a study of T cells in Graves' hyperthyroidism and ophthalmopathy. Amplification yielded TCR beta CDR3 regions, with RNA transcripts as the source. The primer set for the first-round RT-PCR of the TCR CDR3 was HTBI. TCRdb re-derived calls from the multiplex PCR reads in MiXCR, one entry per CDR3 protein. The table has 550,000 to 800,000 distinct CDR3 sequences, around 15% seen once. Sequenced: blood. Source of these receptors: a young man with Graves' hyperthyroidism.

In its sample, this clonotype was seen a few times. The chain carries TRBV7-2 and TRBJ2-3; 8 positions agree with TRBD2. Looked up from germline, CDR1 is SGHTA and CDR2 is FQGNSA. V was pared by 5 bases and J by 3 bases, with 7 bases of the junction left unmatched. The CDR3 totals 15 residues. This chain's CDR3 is CASSAGLAETDTQYF. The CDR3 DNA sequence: TGTGCCAGCAGCGCCGGACTAGCAGAGACAGATACGCAGTATTTT.

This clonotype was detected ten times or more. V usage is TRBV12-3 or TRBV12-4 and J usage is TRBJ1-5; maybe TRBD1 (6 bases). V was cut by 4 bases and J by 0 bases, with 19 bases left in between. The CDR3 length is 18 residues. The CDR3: CASSSRDTFADSNQPQHF. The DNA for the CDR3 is TGTGCCAGCAGTTCCCGGGACACCTTCGCTGATAGCAATCAGCCCCAGCATTTT.

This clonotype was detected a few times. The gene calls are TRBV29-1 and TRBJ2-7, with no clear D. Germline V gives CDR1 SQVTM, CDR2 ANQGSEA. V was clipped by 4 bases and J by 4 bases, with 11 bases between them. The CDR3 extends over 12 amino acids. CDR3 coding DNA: TGCAGCGTTGGGTCCACAGTGTACGAGCAGTACTTC. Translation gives CSVGSTVYEQYF.

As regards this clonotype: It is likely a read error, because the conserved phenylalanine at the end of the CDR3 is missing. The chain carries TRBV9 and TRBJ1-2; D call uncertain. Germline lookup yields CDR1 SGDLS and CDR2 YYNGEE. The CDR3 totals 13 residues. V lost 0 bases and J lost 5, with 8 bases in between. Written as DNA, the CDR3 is TGTGCCAGCAGCGTAGTGGACGGATATGGCTACACCCTC. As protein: CASSVVDGYGYTL.

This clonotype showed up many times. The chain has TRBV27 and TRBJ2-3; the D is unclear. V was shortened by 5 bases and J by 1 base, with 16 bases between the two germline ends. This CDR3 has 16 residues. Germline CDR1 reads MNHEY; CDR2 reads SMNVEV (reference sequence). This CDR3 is CASSLIFGSGTDTQYF. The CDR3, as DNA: TGTGCCAGCAGTCTCATCTTCGGGTCCGGCACAGATACGCAGTATTTT.

The CDR3 DNA is TGTGCCAGCAGCTCCCGGACTAGCGGAGTCACAGATACGCAGTATTTT. Translation gives CASSSRTSGVTDTQYF. The chain recombines TRBV9 with TRBJ2-3; the match to TRBD2 covers 10 bases. The ends lost 4 bases at V and 2 bases at J; junction bases unmatched: 7. This CDR3 has 16 residues. The V gene's germline CDR1 is SGDLS and CDR2 YYNGEE.

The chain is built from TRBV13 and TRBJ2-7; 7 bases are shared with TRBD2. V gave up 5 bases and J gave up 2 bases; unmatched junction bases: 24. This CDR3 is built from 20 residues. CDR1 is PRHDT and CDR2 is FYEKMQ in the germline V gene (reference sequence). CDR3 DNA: TGTGCCAGCAGCACTTCGGGAGGTGGCGGCAGCTGGGGGGAACCCTACGAGCAGTACTTC. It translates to CASSTSGGGGSWGEPYEQYF.

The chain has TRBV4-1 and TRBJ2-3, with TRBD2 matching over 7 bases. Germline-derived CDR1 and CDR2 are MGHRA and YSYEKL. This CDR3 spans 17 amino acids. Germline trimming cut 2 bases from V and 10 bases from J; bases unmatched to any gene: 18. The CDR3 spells CASSQRGGEVTPSAQYF. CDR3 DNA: TGCGCCAGCAGCCAAAGGGGAGGGGAAGTCACTCCCTCGGCGCAGTATTTT.

For the CDR3, the DNA is TGTGCCAGCAGTCGACTAGCGGGAGTTGGGGCAGATACGCAGTATTTT. Amino acid sequence: CASSRLAGVGADTQYF. This chain links TRBV28 with TRBJ2-3; 12 nucleotides match TRBD2. The CDR3 is 16 amino acids. Trimming at V came to 5 bases and at J to 4 bases, leaving 7 bases not matched to a gene. The germline CDR1 and CDR2 sequences are MDHEN and SYDVKM.

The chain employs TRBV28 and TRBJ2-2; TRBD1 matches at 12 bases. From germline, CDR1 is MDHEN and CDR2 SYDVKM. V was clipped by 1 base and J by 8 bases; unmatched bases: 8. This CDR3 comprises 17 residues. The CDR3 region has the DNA TGTGCCAGCAGTTTATCTCCCGGGACAGGGGGCGGAGGGGAGCTGTTTTTT. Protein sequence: CASSLSPGTGGGGELFF.

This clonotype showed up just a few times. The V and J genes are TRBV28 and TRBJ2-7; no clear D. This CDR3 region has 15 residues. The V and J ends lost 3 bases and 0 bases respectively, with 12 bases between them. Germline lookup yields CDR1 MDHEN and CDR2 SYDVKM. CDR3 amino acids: CASSFTKGSSYEQYF. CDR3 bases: TGTGCCAGCAGTTTCACTAAGGGATCCTCCTACGAGCAGTACTTC.

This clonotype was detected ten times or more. CDR3 sequence (DNA): TGTGCCAGCAGGACGGGGCAACCGACGTGGGCGGAACACACAGATACGCAGTATTTT. This encodes CASRTGQPTWAEHTDTQYF. This chain links TRBV7-8 with TRBJ2-3; the D call may be TRBD1 or TRBD2 (5 bases each). CDR1 and CDR2 from the germline V gene are SGHVS and FQNEAQ. The CDR3 loop spans 19 amino acids. V lost 6 bases to trimming and J lost 2 bases, with 27 bases between them.

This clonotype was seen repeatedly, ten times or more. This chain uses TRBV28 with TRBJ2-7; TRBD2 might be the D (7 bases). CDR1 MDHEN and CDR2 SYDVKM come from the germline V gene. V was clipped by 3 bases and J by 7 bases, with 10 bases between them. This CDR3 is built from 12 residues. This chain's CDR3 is CASSFRGGEQYF. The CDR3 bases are TGTGCCAGCAGTTTTAGGGGGGGAGAGCAGTACTTC.

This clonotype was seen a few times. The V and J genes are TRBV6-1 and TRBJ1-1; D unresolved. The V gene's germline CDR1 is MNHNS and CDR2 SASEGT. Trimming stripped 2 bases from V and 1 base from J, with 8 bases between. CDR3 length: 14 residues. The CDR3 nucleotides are TGTGCCAGCAGTGAAAGGGCCTCGAACACTGAAGCTTTCTTT. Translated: CASSERASNTEAFF.

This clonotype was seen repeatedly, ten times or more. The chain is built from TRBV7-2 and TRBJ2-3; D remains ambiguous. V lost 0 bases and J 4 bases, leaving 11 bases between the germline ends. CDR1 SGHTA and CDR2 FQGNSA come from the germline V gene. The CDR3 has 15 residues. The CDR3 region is CASSLARQPPDTQYF. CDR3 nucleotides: TGTGCCAGCAGCTTAGCCCGGCAGCCCCCAGATACGCAGTATTTT. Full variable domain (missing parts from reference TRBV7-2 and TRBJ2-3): GAGVSQSPSNKVTEKGKDVELRCDPISGHTALYWYRQSLGQGLEFLIYFQGNSAPDKSGLPSDRFSAERTGGSVSTLTIQRTQQEDSAVYLCASSLARQPPDTQYFGPGTRLTVL.

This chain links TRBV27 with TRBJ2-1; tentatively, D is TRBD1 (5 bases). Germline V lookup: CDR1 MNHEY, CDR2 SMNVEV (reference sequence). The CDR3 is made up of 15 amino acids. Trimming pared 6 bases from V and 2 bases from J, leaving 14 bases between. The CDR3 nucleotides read TGTGCCAGCAGCTTACTTCTGGGGCCCTACAATGAGCAGTTCTTC. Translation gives CASSLLLGPYNEQFF.

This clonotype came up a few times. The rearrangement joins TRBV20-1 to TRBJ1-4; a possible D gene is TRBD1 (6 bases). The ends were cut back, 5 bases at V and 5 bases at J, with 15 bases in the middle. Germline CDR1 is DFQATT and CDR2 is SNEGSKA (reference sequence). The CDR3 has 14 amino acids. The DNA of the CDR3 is TGCAGTGCTGGGGGGGACACTCTAAATGAAAAACTGTTTTTT. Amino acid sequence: CSAGGDTLNEKLFF.

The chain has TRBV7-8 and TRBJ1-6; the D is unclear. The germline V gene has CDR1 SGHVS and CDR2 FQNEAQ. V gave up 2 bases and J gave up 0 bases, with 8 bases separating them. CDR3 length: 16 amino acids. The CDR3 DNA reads TGTGCCAGCAGCTTAATGAGGAGCTCCTATAATTCACCCCTCCACTTT. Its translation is CASSLMRSSYNSPLHF.

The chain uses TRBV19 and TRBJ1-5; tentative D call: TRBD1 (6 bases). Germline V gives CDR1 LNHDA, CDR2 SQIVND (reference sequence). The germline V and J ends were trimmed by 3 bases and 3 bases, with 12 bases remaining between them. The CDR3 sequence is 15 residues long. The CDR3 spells CASSIVDSNNQPQHF. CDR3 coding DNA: TGTGCCAGTAGTATCGTGGACAGCAACAATCAGCCCCAGCATTTT.

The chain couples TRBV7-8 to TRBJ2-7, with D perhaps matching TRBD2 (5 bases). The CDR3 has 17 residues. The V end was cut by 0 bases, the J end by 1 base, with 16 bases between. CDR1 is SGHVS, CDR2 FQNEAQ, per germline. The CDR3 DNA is TGTGCCAGCAGCTTAGCGCTAGGTAGCGCCGCTTCCTACGAGCAGTACTTC. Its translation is CASSLALGSAASYEQYF. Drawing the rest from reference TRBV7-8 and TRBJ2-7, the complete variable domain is GAGVSQSPRYKVAKRGQDVALRCDPISGHVSLFWYQQALGQGPEFLTYFQNEAQLDKSGLPSDRFFAERPEGSVSTLKIQRTQQEDSAVYLCASSLALGSAASYEQYFGPGTRLTVT.

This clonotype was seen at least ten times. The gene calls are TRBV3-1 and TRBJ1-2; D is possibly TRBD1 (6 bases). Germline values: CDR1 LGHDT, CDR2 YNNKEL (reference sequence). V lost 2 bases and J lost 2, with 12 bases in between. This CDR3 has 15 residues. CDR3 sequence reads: CASSQPGHLNYGYTF. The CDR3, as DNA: TGTGCCAGCAGCCAACCGGGACACCTAAACTATGGCTACACCTTC.

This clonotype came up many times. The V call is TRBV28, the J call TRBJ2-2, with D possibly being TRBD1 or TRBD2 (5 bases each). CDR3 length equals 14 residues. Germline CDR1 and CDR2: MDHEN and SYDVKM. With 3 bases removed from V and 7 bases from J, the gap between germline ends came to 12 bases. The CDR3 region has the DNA TGTGCCAGCAGTTTGTACAGTGGGGGCGGGGAGCTGTTTTTT. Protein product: CASSLYSGGGELFF.

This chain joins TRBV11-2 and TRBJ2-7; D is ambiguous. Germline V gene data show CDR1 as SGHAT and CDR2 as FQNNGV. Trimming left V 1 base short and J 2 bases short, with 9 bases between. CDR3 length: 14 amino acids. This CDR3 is CASSLGADTYEQYF. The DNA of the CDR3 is TGTGCCAGCAGCTTAGGTGCAGATACCTACGAGCAGTACTTC.

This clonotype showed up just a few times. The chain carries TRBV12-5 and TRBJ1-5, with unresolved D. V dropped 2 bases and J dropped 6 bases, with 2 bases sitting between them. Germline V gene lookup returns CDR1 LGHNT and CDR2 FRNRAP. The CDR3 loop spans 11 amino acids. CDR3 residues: CASGLFQPQHF. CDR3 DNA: TGTGCTAGTGGTTTGTTTCAGCCCCAGCATTTT.

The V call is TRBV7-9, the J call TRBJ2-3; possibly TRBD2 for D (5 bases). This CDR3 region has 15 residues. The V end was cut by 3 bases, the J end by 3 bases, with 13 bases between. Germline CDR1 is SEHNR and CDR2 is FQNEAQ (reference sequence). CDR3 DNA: TGTGCCAGCAGCTTGAGGGTTGGGGAGACAGATACGCAGTATTTT. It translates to CASSLRVGETDTQYF.

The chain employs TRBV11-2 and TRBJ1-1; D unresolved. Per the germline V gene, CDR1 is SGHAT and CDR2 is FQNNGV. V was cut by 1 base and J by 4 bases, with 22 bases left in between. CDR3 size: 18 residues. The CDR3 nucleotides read TGTGCCAGCAGCTTAGCCGTCTTACAACCGGGTTTTGGCACTGAAGCTTTCTTT. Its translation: CASSLAVLQPGFGTEAFF.

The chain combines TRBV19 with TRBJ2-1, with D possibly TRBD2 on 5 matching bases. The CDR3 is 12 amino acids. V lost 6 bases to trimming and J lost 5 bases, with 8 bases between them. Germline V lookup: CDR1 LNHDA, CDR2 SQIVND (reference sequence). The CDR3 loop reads CASREADNEQFF. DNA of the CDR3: TGTGCCAGTAGGGAGGCCGACAATGAGCAGTTCTTC.

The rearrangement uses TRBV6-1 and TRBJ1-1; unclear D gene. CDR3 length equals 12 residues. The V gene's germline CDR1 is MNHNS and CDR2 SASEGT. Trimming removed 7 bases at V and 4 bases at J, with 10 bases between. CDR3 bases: TGTGCCAGCATCGGTAAAGCCACTGAAGCTTTCTTT. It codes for CASIGKATEAFF.

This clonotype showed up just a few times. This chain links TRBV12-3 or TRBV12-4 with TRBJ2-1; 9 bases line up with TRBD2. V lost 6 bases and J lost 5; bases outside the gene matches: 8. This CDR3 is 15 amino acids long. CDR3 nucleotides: TGTGCCAGCAGAATGGGACTAGCCCCCGACAATGAGCAGTTCTTC. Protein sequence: CASRMGLAPDNEQFF.

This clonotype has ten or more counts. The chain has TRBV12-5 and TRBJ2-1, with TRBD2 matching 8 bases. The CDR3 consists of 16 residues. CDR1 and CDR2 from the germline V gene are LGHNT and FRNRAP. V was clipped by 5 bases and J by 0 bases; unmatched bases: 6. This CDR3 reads CASGLLLAGSYNEQFF. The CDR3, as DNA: TGTGCTAGTGGTCTCCTCCTAGCGGGCTCCTACAATGAGCAGTTCTTC.